Listed here are 32 T cell receptor beta chains from one sample, sequenced in a study of cytomegalovirus exposure and HLA in healthy donors. PCR amplification relied on 60 Vbeta primers (plus 13 Jbeta primers). TCRdb's table, derived via immunoSEQ multiplex PCR, lists solely in-frame clones and lacks some. The repertoire has approximately 160,000 clones, roughly 79% of them found once; the top ten carry over 0.6%. Input material: PBMCs. The receptors here all came from a male donor in good health and CMV-seronegative.

This sequence joins TRBV5-1 and TRBJ2-7; no firm D call. This CDR3 region has 13 residues. The V and J ends lost 1 base and 0 bases respectively, with 5 bases between them. Germline V gene lookup returns CDR1 SGHRS and CDR2 YFSETQ. This CDR3 reads CASSLSNSYEQYF. DNA for the CDR3: TGCGCCAGCAGCTTGAGCAACTCCTACGAGCAGTACTTC.

The V gene is TRBV5-1, the J gene TRBJ2-3; 7 nucleotides agree with TRBD1. The V gene's germline CDR1 is SGHRS and CDR2 YFSETQ. V shed 4 bases and J 6 bases; nucleotides not matched to a gene: 14. CDR3 length: 16 amino acids. The CDR3 loop is CASSGTRDSGVDTQYF. CDR3 coding DNA: TGCGCCAGCAGCGGGACCCGGGACAGTGGGGTTGATACGCAGTATTTT.

The chain recombines TRBV12-5 with TRBJ2-5; 10 bases fit TRBD2. The CDR3 spans 16 residues. Trimming at V came to 7 bases and at J to 5 bases, leaving 13 bases not matched to a gene. CDR1 is LGHNT and CDR2 is FRNRAP in the germline V gene. Here the CDR3 reads CASAPPRAGGRETQYF. The CDR3 DNA reads as TGTGCTAGTGCCCCACCCCGAGCGGGGGGGCGGGAGACCCAGTACTTC.

V gene TRBV2 combines with J gene TRBJ1-5, with 9 bases lining up with TRBD1. CDR3 length: 14 residues. The junction had 8 bases not matched to a gene; V was cut back by 9 bases and J by 5 bases. Germline CDR1 is SNHLY and CDR2 is FYNNEI. The CDR3 DNA is TGTGCCAGTTCCGGGGGACAGGGATATCAGCCCCAGCATTTT. Translation: CASSGGQGYQPQHF.

The J gene is TRBJ1-2, the V gene TRBV7-2; 8 bases align to TRBD1. V was pared by 1 base and J by 0 bases, with 7 bases of the junction left unmatched. From germline, CDR1 is SGHTA and CDR2 FQGNSA. CDR3 length: 17 amino acids. The CDR3 coding sequence is TGTGCCAGCAGCTTAGGGGGGACAGGCGGCACTAACTATGGCTACACCTTC. As protein: CASSLGGTGGTNYGYTF.

Here the CDR3 DNA reads TGCGCCAGCAGCTTGGAGGGGGCGAACACCGGGGAGCTGTTTTTT. It translates to CASSLEGANTGELFF. The chain is built from TRBV5-1 and TRBJ2-2; D may be TRBD1 (6 bases). Germline V CDR1 and CDR2: SGHRS, YFSETQ. V lost 0 bases and J lost 0, with 6 bases in between. The CDR3 contains 15 residues.

This chain connects TRBV6-5 to TRBJ1-1; TRBD1 aligns across 7 bases. Germline V gene lookup returns CDR1 MNHEY and CDR2 SVGAGI. The CDR3 contains 15 residues. Unmatched junction bases numbered 9, after V lost 5 bases and J lost 3 bases. CDR3 in DNA: TGTGCCAGCAGTAAACAGGGGATGGGACACACTGAAGCTTTCTTT. Translation: CASSKQGMGHTEAFF.

The V gene is TRBV6-1, the J gene TRBJ1-2; D is possibly TRBD1 (5 bases). V was pared by 0 bases and J by 6 bases, with 11 bases between. Germline-derived CDR1 and CDR2 are MNHNS and SASEGT. The CDR3 has 14 amino acids. This CDR3 reads CASSEAAGSNGYTF. The CDR3 nucleotides are TGTGCCAGCAGTGAAGCGGCAGGGTCCAATGGCTACACCTTC.

The J gene is TRBJ1-1, the V gene TRBV29-1, with 8 bases aligning to TRBD1. Germline CDR1 is SQVTM and CDR2 is ANQGSEA. With V trimmed by 4 bases and J by 3 bases, 4 bases remained unmatched. CDR3 length equals 13 residues. The CDR3 sequence is CSVGRGLDTEAFF. The CDR3 DNA reads as TGCAGCGTTGGCAGGGGGCTTGACACTGAAGCTTTCTTT.

This clone showed up just a few times. The rearrangement joins TRBV12-5 to TRBJ2-5; 7 nucleotides agree with TRBD2. The ends lost 7 bases at V and 5 bases at J; junction bases unmatched: 10. Germline-derived CDR1 and CDR2 are LGHNT and FRNRAP. The CDR3 is made up of 14 amino acids. This CDR3 is CASARAGVWETQYF. CDR3 sequence (DNA): TGTGCTAGTGCCCGCGCGGGGGTTTGGGAGACCCAGTACTTC. Supplemented by reference TRBV12-5 and TRBJ2-5, the full variable domain reads DARVTQTPRHKVTEMGQEVTMRCQPILGHNTVFWYRQTMMQGLELLAYFRNRAPLDDSGMPKDRFSAEMPDATLATLKIQPSEPRDSAVYFCASARAGVWETQYFGPGTRLLVL.

This chain links TRBV12-5 with TRBJ2-5, with D perhaps matching TRBD1 (6 bases). There are 14 residues in the CDR3. Germline-derived CDR1 and CDR2 are LGHNT and FRNRAP. The V gene lost 0 bases and the J gene lost 5 bases, with 10 bases spanning the gap. The CDR3 nucleotides are TGTGCTAGTGGTTTGGTCTCTGGGGGCGAGACCCAGTACTTC. This encodes CASGLVSGGETQYF.

A single count supports this clone. The chain uses TRBV28 and TRBJ1-1; D remains ambiguous. CDR3 length equals 13 residues. The V and J ends lost 6 bases and 1 base respectively, with 9 bases between them. Germline V CDR1 and CDR2: MDHEN, SYDVKM. The DNA for the CDR3 is TGTGCCAGCAGCCCCCTGTCGAACACTGAAGCTTTCTTT. Translated, it gives CASSPLSNTEAFF.

The V gene is TRBV18, the J gene TRBJ2-1; 8 bases agree with TRBD1. The CDR3 runs 16 residues. After removal of 0 bases from V and 5 bases from J, the junction contained 6 bases not matched to a gene. Germline V gene lookup returns CDR1 KGHSH and CDR2 LQKENI. The CDR3 sequence: CASSPPRGQGHNEQFF. CDR3 coding DNA: TGTGCCAGCTCACCACCTCGCGGACAGGGTCACAATGAGCAGTTCTTC. Filled out from reference TRBV18 and TRBJ2-1, the complete variable domain reads NAGVMQNPRHLVRRRGQEARLRCSPMKGHSHVYWYRQLPEEGLKFMVYLQKENIIDESGMPKERFSAEFPKEGPSILRIQQVVRGDSAAYFCASSPPRGQGHNEQFFGPGTRLTVL.

The chain links TRBV6-5 to TRBJ2-1; 7 bases align to TRBD2. Germline values: CDR1 MNHEY, CDR2 SVGAGI. This CDR3 spans 15 amino acids. J lost 8 bases, V lost 5 bases, and 12 bases had no gene match. The CDR3 nucleotides are TGTGCCAGCAGTGTGGACCCTCAGGGAGGGGATGAGCAGTTCTTC. Residues: CASSVDPQGGDEQFF.

The V gene is TRBV15, the J gene TRBJ2-3; TRBD2 matches 7 bases. The germline gives CDR1 LNHNV, CDR2 YYDKDF (reference sequence). CDR3 length: 15 amino acids. The V gene end was trimmed by 1 base and the J gene end by 2 bases; junction bases not matched to a gene: 3. The CDR3 DNA follows: TGTGCCACCAGCAGAGGGGGGACTAACACAGATACGCAGTATTTT. It specifies CATSRGGTNTDTQYF.

This clone was seen a few times. The CDR3 DNA reads as TGTGCCAGCAGTAACACAGGGACCTACGAGCAGTACTTC. This codes for CASSNTGTYEQYF. The rearrangement uses TRBV27 and TRBJ2-7; D might be TRBD1 (6 bases). V was clipped by 5 bases and J by 2 bases, with 10 bases between them. CDR3 length: 13 amino acids. The germline V gene encodes CDR1 MNHEY and CDR2 SMNVEV (reference sequence).

Comment on this clone: The sample carries other DNA sequences with the same CDR3. CDR3 sequence reads: CASSPPSLQETQYF. The CDR3 nucleotides read TGTGCCAGCTCACCACCGTCACTCCAAGAGACCCAGTACTTC. This chain joins TRBV18 and TRBJ2-5; D is unclear. CDR1 and CDR2 (germline): KGHSH, LQKENI. V was trimmed by 0 bases and J by 1 base, leaving 6 bases between them. This CDR3 contains 14 residues.

This clone was seen a single time. V usage is TRBV5-1 and J usage is TRBJ2-1; TRBD2 matches at 9 bases. The CDR3 is 15 amino acids. CDR1 is SGHRS and CDR2 is YFSETQ in the germline V gene. V was pared by 3 bases and J by 6 bases, with 7 bases of the junction left unmatched. CDR3: CASSSGTSQFNEQFF. DNA for the CDR3: TGCGCCAGCAGCTCCGGGACTAGCCAATTCAATGAGCAGTTCTTC.

The rearrangement uses TRBV5-6 and TRBJ2-7; tentative D call: TRBD1 (6 bases). Germline V CDR1 and CDR2: SGHDT, YYEEEE. Deletions cut 4 bases from V and 5 bases from J, with 16 bases between. The CDR3 covers 14 residues. CDR3 sequence (DNA): TGTGCCAGCAGCCAAGTCCACAGGGTCCACGAGCAGTACTTC. It is translated as CASSQVHRVHEQYF.

The rearrangement joins TRBV11-3 to TRBJ2-6, with TRBD1 as a possible D gene (7 bases). The V end lost 7 bases, the J end lost 2 bases, and 15 bases lay between the germline ends. There are 16 residues in the CDR3. Germline-derived CDR1 and CDR2 are SGHNT and YENEEA. The CDR3 protein is CASMGRGVTGANVLTF. Written as DNA, the CDR3 is TGTGCCAGCATGGGCAGGGGGGTAACTGGGGCCAACGTCCTGACTTTC. Full variable domain (rest looked up from reference TRBV11-3 and TRBJ2-6): EAGVVQSPRYKIIEKKQPVAFWCNPISGHNTLYWYLQNLGQGPELLIRYENEEAVDDSQLPKDRFSAERLKGVDSTLKIQPAELGDSAVYLCASMGRGVTGANVLTFGAGSRLTVL.

This clone has only one observation. This chain joins TRBV5-1 and TRBJ1-1, with no clear D. Germline values: CDR1 SGHRS, CDR2 YFSETQ. The CDR3 has 14 residues. Trimming left V 1 base short and J 1 base short, with 8 bases between. CDR3 coding DNA: TGCGCCAGCAGCTTGAGTCAGGCGAACACTGAAGCTTTCTTT. Its protein product is CASSLSQANTEAFF.

V usage is TRBV7-2 and J usage is TRBJ2-2; 7 bases map to TRBD2. This CDR3 region has 15 residues. The germline CDR1 and CDR2 sequences are SGHTA and FQGNSA. V lost 2 bases and J lost 5; bases outside the gene matches: 5. CDR3: CASSLSYGGTGELFF. CDR3 DNA: TGTGCCAGCAGCTTATCTTACGGGGGGACCGGGGAGCTGTTTTTT.

J is TRBJ2-7 and V is TRBV7-2, with D perhaps matching TRBD2 (5 bases). The V and J ends lost 1 base and 0 bases respectively, with 10 bases between them. Germline CDR1 and CDR2: SGHTA and FQGNSA. The CDR3 is 15 residues long. CDR3: CASSLEPGSSYEQYF. The CDR3 bases are TGTGCCAGCAGCTTAGAACCTGGGAGCTCCTACGAGCAGTACTTC.

The genes are TRBV30 and TRBJ1-1, with D possibly matching TRBD1 (6 bases). CDR1 and CDR2 (germline): GTSNPN, SVGIG (reference sequence). The CDR3 has 12 residues. V lost 1 base to trimming and J lost 7 bases, with 10 bases between them. CDR3 DNA: TGTGCCTGGAGTGCAGGGGTTGGTGAAGCTTTCTTT. This gives the protein CAWSAGVGEAFF.

The rearrangement joins TRBV2 to TRBJ2-7; D is unclear. CDR1 and CDR2 (germline): SNHLY, FYNNEI. V dropped 3 bases and J dropped 0 bases, with 6 bases sitting between them. The length of the CDR3 is 13 residues. The CDR3 DNA follows: TGTGCCAGCAGTGACACACACTCCTACGAGCAGTACTTC. Its protein product is CASSDTHSYEQYF.

This clone was counted a single time. At one end, the junction sequence differs from germline, possibly due to a read error. Other DNA sequences in the same sample also yield this CDR3. V gene TRBV7-6 combines with J gene TRBJ2-3; 7 positions match TRBD1. From germline, CDR1 is SGHVS and CDR2 FNYEAQ. The length of the CDR3 is 13 residues. In DNA, the CDR3 is TGTGCTAGCAGTCAAGACAGGGTGGATACGCAGTATTTT. As protein: CASSQDRVDTQYF. Combining the CDR3 with reference TRBV7-6 and TRBJ2-3 gives the whole variable domain GAGVSQSPRYKVTKRGQDVALRCDPISGHVSLYWYRQALGQGPEFLTYFNYEAQQDKSGLPNDRFSAERPEGSISTLTIQRTEQRDSAMYRCASSQDRVDTQYFGPGTRLTVL.

The CDR3 spells CSVAGVTDTQYF. Here the CDR3 DNA reads TGCAGCGTTGCGGGGGTCACAGATACGCAGTATTTT. The chain recombines TRBV29-1 with TRBJ2-3, with D perhaps TRBD2 (6 bases). V was shortened by 4 bases and J by 2 bases, with 7 bases between the two germline ends. The length of the CDR3 is 12 residues. Germline CDR1 SQVTM, CDR2 ANQGSEA.

This clone has only a few counts. This chain links TRBV6-5 with TRBJ1-2; D unresolved. Germline V gene sequence: CDR1 MNHEY, CDR2 SVGAGI. The V end lost 5 bases, the J end lost 0 bases, and 10 bases lay between the germline ends. CDR3 length equals 14 residues. The CDR3 coding sequence is TGTGCCAGCAGTCGAGACGGAGCTAACTATGGCTACACCTTC. It yields the protein CASSRDGANYGYTF.

The chain is built from TRBV10-3 and TRBJ1-2; D gene uncertain. Germline V gene data show CDR1 as ENHRY and CDR2 as SYGVKD. V was trimmed by 0 bases and J by 3 bases, leaving 14 bases between them. The CDR3 is made up of 16 amino acids. CDR3 nucleotide sequence: TGTGCCATCAGTGAGTCTGATTTACAGCAGCACTATGGCTACACCTTC. Protein: CAISESDLQQHYGYTF.

The chain joins TRBV6-5 to TRBJ1-1; D ambiguous. This CDR3 contains 15 residues. Germline V gene sequence: CDR1 MNHEY, CDR2 SVGAGI. Trimming cost V 2 bases and J 1 base, with 11 bases left between them. CDR3 nucleotide sequence: TGTGCCAGCAGTTACAGGTCCGGAGGGAACACTGAAGCTTTCTTT. It encodes CASSYRSGGNTEAFF.

V is TRBV9 and J is TRBJ2-1; perhaps TRBD2 as D (6 bases). CDR3 length equals 14 residues. The V and J ends lost 3 bases and 6 bases respectively, with 13 bases between them. From germline, CDR1 is SGDLS and CDR2 YYNGEE. In DNA form, the CDR3 reads TGTGCCAGCAGCGGCCAGGAGGGGTCCAATGAGCAGTTCTTC. It yields the protein CASSGQEGSNEQFF.

The chain couples TRBV7-9 to TRBJ1-2; unclear D gene. V was shortened by 7 bases and J by 2 bases, with 14 bases between the two germline ends. CDR3 size: 14 residues. In germline, CDR1 is SEHNR, CDR2 FQNEAQ (reference sequence). Here the CDR3 reads CASTPWGANYGYTF. CDR3 bases: TGTGCCAGCACTCCATGGGGAGCAAACTATGGCTACACCTTC. The full variable domain, rest sourced from reference TRBV7-9 and TRBJ1-2, is DTGVSQNPRHKITKRGQNVTFRCDPISEHNRLYWYRQTLGQGPEFLTYFQNEAQLEKSRLLSDRFSAERPKGSFSTLEIQRTEQGDSAMYLCASTPWGANYGYTFGSGTRLTVV.